These 14 T cell receptor beta chains came from one sample sequenced in a study of T cell responses to AZD1222 COVID-19 vaccine. Some clones are missing from TCRdb's copy, which holds only in-frame ones; the method was immunoSEQ multiplex PCR. The sample lists around 100,000 clones, roughly 84% occurring once. The specimen was peripheral blood, collected on day 0 of AZD1222 vaccination. The source is an adult in good health.

This chain joins TRBV27 and TRBJ2-1; D might be TRBD1 (5 bases). Trimming removed 4 bases from V and 0 bases from J, with 13 bases in between. Germline V gene lookup returns CDR1 MNHEY and CDR2 SMNVEV (reference sequence). The CDR3 is 16 residues long. The chain's CDR3 is CASSSQGTSSYNEQFF. The CDR3 DNA sequence: TGTGCCAGCAGTTCGCAGGGTACGAGCTCCTACAATGAGCAGTTCTTC.

V is TRBV6-2 or TRBV6-3 and J is TRBJ2-3; no firm D call. The CDR3 is 11 residues long. Germline CDR1 MNHEY, CDR2 SVGEGT. V lost 3 bases and J 6 bases, leaving 4 bases between the germline ends. The CDR3 loop reads CASSYNDTQYF. The CDR3 nucleotides read TGTGCCAGCAGTTATAATGATACGCAGTATTTT.

The gene calls are TRBV15 and TRBJ2-5, with 8 bases fitting TRBD1. The ends lost 1 base at V and 3 bases at J; junction bases unmatched: 1. CDR1 and CDR2 from the germline V gene are LNHNV and YYDKDF (reference sequence). The CDR3 is made up of 14 amino acids. CDR3 sequence reads: CATSRVTGEETQYF. The CDR3 nucleotides read TGTGCCACCAGCAGAGTGACAGGGGAAGAGACCCAGTACTTC.

This chain joins TRBV24-1 and TRBJ2-7; tentative D call: TRBD2 (5 bases). V shed 5 bases and J shed 5 bases, with 12 bases lying between them. CDR3 size: 13 residues. Per germline, CDR1 KGHDR and CDR2 SFDVKD. CDR3 sequence: CATSGGSPHEQYF. The CDR3 DNA sequence: TGTGCCACCAGTGGTGGGAGCCCCCACGAGCAGTACTTC.

The chain links TRBV19 to TRBJ2-7; TRBD2 matches 12 bases. J was trimmed by 4 bases and V by 7 bases; bases with no gene match: 14. The CDR3 extends over 17 amino acids. Looked up from germline, CDR1 is LNHDA and CDR2 is SQIVND (reference sequence). The CDR3 reads CASTISRRLAGGYEQYF. CDR3 coding DNA: TGTGCCAGTACCATCAGCCGTCGGCTAGCGGGGGGGTACGAGCAGTACTTC. The variable domain in full, with the rest retrieved from reference TRBV19 and TRBJ2-7, is DGGITQSPKYLFRKEGQNVTLSCEQNLNHDAMYWYRQDPGQGLRLIYYSQIVNDFQKGDIAEGYSVSREKKESFPLTVTSAQKNPTAFYLCASTISRRLAGGYEQYFGPGTRLTVT.

J is TRBJ1-2 and V is TRBV28; TRBD1 matches 7 bases. Germline V lookup: CDR1 MDHEN, CDR2 SYDVKM. The V gene end was trimmed by 5 bases and the J gene end by 0 bases; junction bases not matched to a gene: 6. This CDR3 is built from 15 residues. CDR3 region: CASSNPGQTNYGYTF. CDR3 DNA: TGTGCCAGCAGTAATCCGGGACAGACTAACTATGGCTACACCTTC.

V gene TRBV28 combines with J gene TRBJ1-5; D may be TRBD1 (6 bases). The germline CDR1 and CDR2 sequences are MDHEN and SYDVKM. This CDR3 is built from 15 residues. V shed 3 bases and J shed 4 bases, with 13 bases lying between them. Here the CDR3 reads CASSFIRGINQPQHF. The CDR3 DNA reads as TGTGCCAGCAGTTTCATCAGGGGTATTAATCAGCCCCAGCATTTT.

The chain joins TRBV5-1 to TRBJ2-2; TRBD2 aligns across 7 bases. This CDR3 region has 15 residues. In germline, CDR1 is SGHRS, CDR2 YFSETQ. V was pared by 4 bases and J by 7 bases, with 10 bases of the junction left unmatched. This CDR3 reads CASSPTGGDHGELFF. DNA for the CDR3: TGCGCCAGCAGCCCAACGGGGGGAGATCACGGGGAGCTGTTTTTT.

This clone was counted a few times. The V and J genes are TRBV27 and TRBJ2-7, with 8 bases matching TRBD2. Unmatched junction bases numbered 2, after V lost 3 bases and J lost 4 bases. Per the germline V gene, CDR1 is MNHEY and CDR2 is SMNVEV (reference sequence). The CDR3 has 13 amino acids. CDR3 in amino acids: CASSLREEYEQYF. In nucleotides, the CDR3 is TGTGCCAGCAGTTTGCGGGAGGAATACGAGCAGTACTTC.

J is TRBJ2-7 and V is TRBV11-2; no reliable D call. The length of the CDR3 is 15 residues. The germline gives CDR1 SGHAT, CDR2 FQNNGV. The V end was cut by 6 bases, the J end by 2 bases, with 17 bases between. The CDR3 DNA reads TGTGCCAGCAGTCCTGTCCAGTTAGCTCCCTACGAGCAGTACTTC. It codes for CASSPVQLAPYEQYF.

In its sample, this clone was seen a few times. The chain couples TRBV6-2 or TRBV6-3 to TRBJ1-1; D not certain. The CDR3 is 12 residues long. The germline gives CDR1 MNHEY, CDR2 SVGEGT. Trimming left V 3 bases short and J 8 bases short, with 10 bases between. In nucleotides, the CDR3 is TGTGCCAGCAGTTATCACATGACCGAAGCTTTCTTT. Residues: CASSYHMTEAFF.

The CDR3 sequence is CASSQLRGNTEAFF. DNA of the CDR3: TGCGCCAGCAGCCAACTGAGGGGGAACACTGAAGCTTTCTTT. This chain connects TRBV4-3 to TRBJ1-1, with D possibly matching TRBD1 (5 bases). The germline CDR1 and CDR2 sequences are LGHNA and YSLEER. Between the trimmed V and J ends, which lost 2 bases and 1 base, there was a span of 8 bases. The CDR3 runs 14 residues.

In its sample, this clone was seen once. This chain joins TRBV7-9 and TRBJ1-1; 8 bases match TRBD1. With 4 bases clipped from V and 5 bases from J, the junction kept 9 bases outside the gene matches. Germline V gene sequence: CDR1 SEHNR, CDR2 FQNEAQ (reference sequence). The CDR3 is 15 amino acids. CDR3 sequence (DNA): TGTGCCAGCAGCTCCCAAACAGGGGGTCCTACTGAAGCTTTCTTT. Translation: CASSSQTGGPTEAFF.

The chain has TRBV27 and TRBJ2-7; no firm D call. This CDR3 spans 14 amino acids. Germline values: CDR1 MNHEY, CDR2 SMNVEV (reference sequence). V lost 6 bases to trimming and J lost 2 bases, with 14 bases between them. The CDR3 reads CASSPDIGPYEQYF. In DNA form, the CDR3 reads TGTGCCAGCAGCCCTGACATCGGGCCCTACGAGCAGTACTTC.